This T cell receptor beta chain is drawn from a study of blood T cell repertoires in COVID-19. Across the whole study: Acute and convalescent COVID-19 samples came from the United States, Italy and Spain.

Participants were aged about 18 to 89 years from 20 to 30 US areas. Profiling relied on immunoSEQ multiplex PCR, and the TCRdb table lists in-frame clones only, not all of them. This sample has 290,000 or so clones, with approximately 82% found just once. CDR1 and CDR2 from the germline V gene are SGHNT and YYREEE (reference sequence). This CDR3 spans 17 amino acids. Between the trimmed V and J ends, which lost 4 bases and 3 bases, there was a span of 22 bases. This TCR was sampled from a man aged 40-49 years who had been exposed to COVID-19. Sequenced sample: PBMCs or T cells enriched from blood (not recorded which). The chain carries TRBV5-4 and TRBJ1-2, with TRBD1 as a possible D gene (5 bases). This chain's CDR3 is CASSMGQGSQQYYGYTF. CDR3 nucleotides: TGTGCCAGCAGCATGGGGCAGGGAAGTCAGCAGTACTATGGCTACACCTTC.